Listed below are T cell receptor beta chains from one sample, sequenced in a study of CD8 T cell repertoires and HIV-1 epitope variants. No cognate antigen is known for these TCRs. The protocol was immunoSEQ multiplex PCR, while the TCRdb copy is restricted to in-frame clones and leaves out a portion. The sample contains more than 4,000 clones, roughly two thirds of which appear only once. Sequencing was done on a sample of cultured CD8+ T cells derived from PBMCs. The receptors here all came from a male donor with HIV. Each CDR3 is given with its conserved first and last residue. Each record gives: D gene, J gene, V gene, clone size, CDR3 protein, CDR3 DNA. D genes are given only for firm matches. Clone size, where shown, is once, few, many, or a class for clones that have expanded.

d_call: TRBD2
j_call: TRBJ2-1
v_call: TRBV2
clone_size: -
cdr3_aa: CATGLARNEQFF
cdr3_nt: TGTGCCACTGGACTAGCGCGCAATGAGCAGTTCTTC

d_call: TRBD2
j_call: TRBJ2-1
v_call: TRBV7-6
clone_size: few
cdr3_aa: CASTPSGLAGEQFF
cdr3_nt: TGTGCCAGCACCCCATCCGGGCTAGCGGGGGAGCAGTTCTTC

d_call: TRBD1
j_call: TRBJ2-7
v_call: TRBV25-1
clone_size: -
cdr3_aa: CASSSDRWDRETYEQYF
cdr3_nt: TGTGCCAGCAGTAGTGACCGATGGGACAGGGAAACCTACGAGCAGTACTTC

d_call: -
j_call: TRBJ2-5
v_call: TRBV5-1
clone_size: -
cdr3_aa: CASSLEGQGTQYF
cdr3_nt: TGCGCCAGCAGCTTGGAGGGGCAGGGGACCCAGTACTTC

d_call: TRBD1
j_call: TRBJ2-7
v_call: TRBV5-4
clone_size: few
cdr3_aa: CASSTGQASYEQYF
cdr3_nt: TGTGCCAGCAGCACCGGACAGGCATCCTACGAGCAGTACTTC

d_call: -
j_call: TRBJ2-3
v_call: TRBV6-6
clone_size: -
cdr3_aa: CASSYSGSTDTQYF
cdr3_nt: TGTGCCAGCAGTTACTCGGGCAGCACAGATACGCAGTATTTT

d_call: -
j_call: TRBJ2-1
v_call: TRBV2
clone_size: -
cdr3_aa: CASSAGTESSYNEQFF
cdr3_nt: TGTGCCAGCAGTGCGGGGACGGAGAGCTCCTACAATGAGCAGTTCTTC

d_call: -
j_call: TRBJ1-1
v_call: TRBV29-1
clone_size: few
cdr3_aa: CSASLTDMNTEAFF
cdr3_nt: TGCAGCGCATCCCTGACAGATATGAACACTGAAGCTTTCTTT

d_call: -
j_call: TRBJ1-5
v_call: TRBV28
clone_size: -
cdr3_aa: CASSLLINQPQHF
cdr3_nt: TGTGCCAGCAGTTTACTAATCAATCAGCCCCAGCATTTT

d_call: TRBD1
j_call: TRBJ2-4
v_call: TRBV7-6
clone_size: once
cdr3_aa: CASSLARQGAAKNIQYF
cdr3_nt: TGTGCCAGCAGCTTAGCTAGACAGGGGGCAGCCAAAAACATTCAGTACTTC

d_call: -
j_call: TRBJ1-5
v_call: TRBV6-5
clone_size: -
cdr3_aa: CASSYRSNQPQHF
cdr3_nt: TGTGCCAGCAGTTACAGGAGCAATCAGCCCCAGCATTTT

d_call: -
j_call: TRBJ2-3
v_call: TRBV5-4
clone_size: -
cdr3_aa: CASSLSGWADTQYF
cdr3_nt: TGTGCCAGCAGCTTGAGCGGGTGGGCAGATACGCAGTATTTT

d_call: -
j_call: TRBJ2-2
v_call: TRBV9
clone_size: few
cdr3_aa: CASSEGFWNTGELFF
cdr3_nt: TGTGCCAGCTCGGAAGGGTTCTGGAACACCGGGGAGCTGTTTTTT

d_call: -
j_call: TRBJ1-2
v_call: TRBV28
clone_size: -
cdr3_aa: CASSGWDITNYGYTF
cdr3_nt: TGTGCCAGCAGTGGTTGGGACATAACTAACTATGGCTACACCTTC

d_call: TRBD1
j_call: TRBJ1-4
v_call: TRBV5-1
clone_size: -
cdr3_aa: CASSLDGTGGEKLFF
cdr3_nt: TGCGCCAGCTCCCTTGACGGGACAGGGGGTGAAAAACTGTTTTTT

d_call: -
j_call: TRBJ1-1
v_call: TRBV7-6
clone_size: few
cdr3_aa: CASSLGENTEAFF
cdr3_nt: TGTGCCAGCAGCTTAGGGGAGAACACTGAAGCTTTCTTT

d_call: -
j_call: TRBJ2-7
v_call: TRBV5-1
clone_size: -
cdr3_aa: CASSLAVGVDYEQYF
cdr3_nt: TGCGCCAGCAGCTTGGCGGTCGGGGTCGACTACGAGCAGTACTTC

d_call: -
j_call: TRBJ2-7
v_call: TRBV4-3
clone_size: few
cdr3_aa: CASSPAQVNYEQYF
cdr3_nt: TGCGCCAGCAGCCCGGCTCAGGTCAACTACGAGCAGTACTTC

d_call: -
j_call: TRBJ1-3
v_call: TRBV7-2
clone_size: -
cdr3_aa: CASSLGGPGNTIYF
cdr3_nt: TGTGCCAGCAGCTTAGGGGGCCCCGGAAACACCATATATTTT

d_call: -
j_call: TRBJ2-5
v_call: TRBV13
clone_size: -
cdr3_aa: CASSRPSAQETQYF
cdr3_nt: TGTGCCAGCAGCCGCCCCTCCGCGCAAGAGACCCAGTACTTC

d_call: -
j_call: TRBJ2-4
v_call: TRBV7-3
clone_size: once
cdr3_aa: CASSLGESGKNIQYF
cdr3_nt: TGTGCCAGCAGCTTAGGTGAATCTGGCAAAAACATTCAGTACTTC

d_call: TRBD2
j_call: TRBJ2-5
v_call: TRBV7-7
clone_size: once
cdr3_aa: CASSLTVAGEETQYF
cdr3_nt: TGTGCTAGCAGCTTAACGGTGGCGGGAGAAGAGACCCAGTACTTC

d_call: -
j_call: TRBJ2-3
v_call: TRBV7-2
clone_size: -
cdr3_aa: CASSPLVWDTQYF
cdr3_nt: TGTGCCAGCAGCCCGCTAGTATGGGATACGCAGTATTTT

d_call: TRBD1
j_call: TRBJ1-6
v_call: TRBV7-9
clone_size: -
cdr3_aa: CASSLDRVAYNSPLHF
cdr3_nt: TGTGCCAGCAGCTTGGACAGGGTAGCCTATAATTCACCCCTCCACTTT

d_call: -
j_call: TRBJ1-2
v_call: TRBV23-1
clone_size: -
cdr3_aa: CASSQDPVELDYGYTF
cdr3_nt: TGCGCCAGCAGCCAAGATCCCGTCGAACTCGACTATGGCTACACCTTC